The T cell receptor (beta chain) described here comes from a study of cytomegalovirus exposure and HLA in healthy donors. Both 60 Vbeta primers and 13 Jbeta primers went into the PCR. Here immunoSEQ multiplex PCR was the method, and the copy in TCRdb shows in-frame clones only, minus some. The sample has 180,000 or so clones, about 79% seen once. The CDR3 totals 17 residues. CDR1 and CDR2 (germline): LGHNA, YSLEER. V was clipped by 0 bases and J by 8 bases, with 22 bases between them. The source of this sequence is a boy younger than 10 in good health and CMV-seronegative. The specimen was PBMCs. This chain links TRBV4-3 with TRBJ1-2, with a tentative D call TRBD1 (6 bases). CDR3 nucleotides: TGCGCCAGCAGCCAAGAGAAGAGGGCAGGGGCCCTCTGGGGCTACACCTTC. Its protein is CASSQEKRAGALWGYTF.